What follows describes a single T cell receptor (beta chain). Its antigen is currently unknown. The data are from a study of CD8 T cell repertoires and HIV-1 epitope variants. Across the study: Tested: three Gag epitope families, Nef HW9 and YT9.

Sequencing of TCR beta CDR3 used immunoSEQ survey depth. Sequencing was performed with immunoSEQ multiplex PCR; in TCRdb, only in-frame clones are kept and a portion is missing. The sample comprises tens of thousands of clones, roughly 77% of which are singletons, and roughly 25% rests with the top ten. The CDR3 length is 14 residues. Germline lookup yields CDR1 MDHEN and CDR2 SYDVKM. After removal of 2 bases from V and 5 bases from J, the junction contained 5 bases not matched to a gene. Whole-study findings and limits: Beta chains alone show antigen proliferation, not cytokine profile or function.

The TCR comes from a male donor with HIV. Sequenced: uncultured baseline CD8+ T cells from peripheral blood mononuclear cells (PBMCs). The rearrangement links TRBV28 to TRBJ1-1; 7 positions match TRBD1. The CDR3 loop is CASSLETGSTEAFF. CDR3 in DNA: TGTGCCAGCAGTTTAGAGACAGGGAGTACTGAAGCTTTCTTT.